This T cell receptor beta chain comes out of a study of spatial heterogeneity in lung cancer. In its sample, this clonotype was seen a few times. After removal of 3 bases from V and 5 bases from J, the junction contained 8 bases not matched to a gene. Germline lookup yields CDR1 SGDLS and CDR2 YYNGEE. The CDR3 spans 15 residues. The time point denotes: sample taken at primary tumor resection. TCRdb ran MiXCR on the 5' RACE reads and lists one entry per CDR3 protein. Among about 27,000 distinct CDR3 sequences listed, 7% were seen once. This sequence joins TRBV9 and TRBJ2-1, with TRBD2 matching over 7 bases. The starting material was PBMCs, obtained at surgery. This TCR was sampled from a male donor with early-stage non-small cell lung cancer. The CDR3 coding sequence is TGTGCCAGCAGCGAGGCGGGAGCGGGTCACAATGAGCAGTTCTTC. Translation gives CASSEAGAGHNEQFF.